Described below is a single T cell receptor beta chain sequence and its context. The target of this receptor is not known. HCMV serostatus was determined by detecting HCMV-specific IgG in serum with a commercial ELISA kit. Ficoll density gradient centrifugation was used to isolate peripheral blood mononuclear cells from blood. The cysteine opens and the phenylalanine closes a CDR3 of 15 amino acids. Nucleotide data are not available. TCRdb names Illumina HiSeq 2000 as the instrument used. TCR beta cDNA libraries were prepared using 5'RACE template switching, which introduced a universal primer site and unique molecular identifiers. Priming for cDNA synthesis came from the TCR beta constant segment, and two successive PCR amplification steps followed. On the authors' methods: MIGEC was used to demultiplex reads and group the reads by UMI, and MiTCR was used to assemble and quantify clonotypes. To remove erroneous sequences, TCR cDNA sequences were retained only when supported by two or more reads. Downstream repertoire analysis used the tcR package, and clonotypes were matched across fractions by CDR3 nucleotide sequence plus V segment. VDJmatch was used to annotate antigen specificity against VDJdb, with one amino acid substitution allowed in CDR3. Reads reprocessed by TCRdb are summarized as one entry per CDR3 protein sequence, and DNA is absent. In this record, the V and J calls reflect TCRdb's handling and not the investigators' own analysis. The sample's table lists a count of 550,000 to 600,000 distinct CDR3 sequences. Jointly, the top ten make up less than 4.5% of the sample.

This record belongs to a study of T cells expressing NK-cell markers (dated by TCRdb to the early 2020s). Context from the whole study: Under 10 donors provided sorted CD3+CD56+NKG2C+, CD3+CD56+NKG2C- and CD3+CD56-NKG2C+ T-cell subsets, whose TCR beta-chain repertoires were profiled. All eight donors whose samples were sequenced were randomly selected healthy volunteers, three of them men and five women. Libraries were sequenced as 2 x 150 bp reads on Illumina HiSeq 2000/2500, MiSeq or NextSeq. Seven of the eight sequenced donors were HCMV-seropositive and one was HCMV-seronegative. Findings and caveats that apply to the study as a whole: It remained unclear whether the expanded NKG2C-expressing T cell clones were specific for HCMV antigens. Those dominant clonotypes were again the most abundant among CD3+CD56-NKG2C+ cells in a few donors, at 28.3-60.1%. In over five donors, the dominant CD3+CD56+NKG2C+ clonotypes were found to rank among the top 10 CD8+ clonotypes and to make up about 1.0-7.0% of CD8+ T cells.

The sequenced sample consisted of blood T cells: a sorted CD56 or NKG2C T cell subset, CD4+ or CD8+ T cells, or bulk PBMC T cells (not recorded which). Recombination linked TRBV12-3 or TRBV12-4 to TRBJ2-1; without DNA, the TCRdb call of TRBD2 cannot be checked. This sequence originates from a man aged 18 to 35 in good health. Donor details come from another sample of the same person, matched by shared clones. The CDR3 amino acid sequence is: CASRKSGRNYNEQFF.